Following are 23 T cell receptor beta chains from one sample sequenced in a study of cytomegalovirus exposure and HLA in healthy donors. The PCR was carried out with 60 Vbeta primers and 13 Jbeta primers. Sequencing used immunoSEQ multiplex PCR; TCRdb keeps in-frame clones, though not all of them. The table includes 95,000 to 150,000 clones, about 81% detected once. The sequenced sample was PBMCs. The source of these receptors is a young woman in good health and CMV-seronegative.

The chain recombines TRBV19 with TRBJ1-1; 7 bases line up with TRBD1. There are 14 residues in the CDR3. In germline, CDR1 is LNHDA, CDR2 SQIVND (reference sequence). J was trimmed by 0 bases and V by 4 bases; bases with no gene match: 2. The CDR3 sequence: CASSSDRVNTEAFF. CDR3 nucleotide sequence: TGTGCCAGTAGTAGCGACAGGGTGAACACTGAAGCTTTCTTT.

The chain combines TRBV7-2 with TRBJ1-2, with 7 positions matching TRBD1. The CDR3 runs to 13 residues. J gave up 4 bases and V 6 bases, and 5 bases lay outside the gene matches. Per the germline V gene, CDR1 is SGHTA and CDR2 is FQGNSA. This chain's CDR3 is CASRKQGRYGYTF. CDR3 bases: TGTGCCAGCAGGAAACAGGGGCGCTATGGCTACACCTTC.

The table lists this clone with a few counts. The rearrangement uses TRBV6-1 and TRBJ2-6; 7 bases agree with TRBD1. V was clipped by 6 bases and J by 4 bases; unmatched bases: 6. The CDR3 spans 15 residues. The V gene's germline CDR1 is MNHNS and CDR2 SASEGT. The CDR3 region has the DNA TGTGCCAGCAGGGCACAGGGGTCCGGGGCCAACGTCCTGACTTTC. Its translation: CASRAQGSGANVLTF.

The genes are TRBV18 and TRBJ2-1; tentatively, D is TRBD2 (7 bases). The CDR3 length is 15 residues. V gave up 4 bases and J gave up 3 bases, with 13 bases separating them. The germline V gene encodes CDR1 KGHSH and CDR2 LQKENI. The CDR3 loop reads CASSLGGLGYNEQFF. CDR3 bases: TGTGCCAGCTCACTCGGGGGGCTTGGCTACAATGAGCAGTTCTTC.

V usage is TRBV5-4 and J usage is TRBJ2-5; TRBD2 matches 10 bases. The CDR3 is 15 residues long. The germline V gene encodes CDR1 SGHNT and CDR2 YYREEE (reference sequence). Trimming took 4 bases from V and 0 from J; bases not matched to a gene: 3. As DNA, the CDR3 is TGTGCCAGCAGCCCAGCGGGGGGGTACCAAGAGACCCAGTACTTC. Translated: CASSPAGGYQETQYF. Filled out from reference TRBV5-4 and TRBJ2-5, the complete variable domain reads ETGVTQSPTHLIKTRGQQVTLRCSSQSGHNTVSWYQQALGQGPQFIFQYYREEENGRGNFPPRFSGLQFPNYSSELNVNALELDDSALYLCASSPAGGYQETQYFGPGTRLLVL.

Points on this clone: An end of the junction differs from the germline gene, which may be a read error. The chain employs TRBV7-9 and TRBJ2-7; TRBD2 matches 9 bases. This CDR3 is built from 17 residues. Looked up from germline, CDR1 is SEHNR and CDR2 is FQNEAQ (reference sequence). In nucleotides, the CDR3 is TGTTCCAGCAGCTTAGCAAGCGGGGGGACCTACTCCTACGAGCAGTACTTC. Protein product: CSSSLASGGTYSYEQYF.

The chain joins TRBV6-1 to TRBJ1-5; possibly TRBD1 for D (6 bases). There are 15 residues in the CDR3. The germline V gene encodes CDR1 MNHNS and CDR2 SASEGT. Trimming took 6 bases from V and 4 from J, leaving 16 bases between them. CDR3 sequence: CASSLVGGPNQPQHF. The DNA of the CDR3 is TGTGCCAGCAGCTTAGTGGGGGGGCCTAATCAGCCCCAGCATTTT.

This clone has just a few counts. The V and J genes are TRBV5-1 and TRBJ1-1, with D possibly being TRBD1 (6 bases). CDR3 length equals 14 residues. Deletions cut 3 bases from V and 0 bases from J, with 9 bases between. CDR1 and CDR2 from the germline V gene are SGHRS and YFSETQ. The CDR3 sequence is CASSSDRMNTEAFF. For the CDR3, the DNA is TGCGCCAGCAGCTCGGACAGAATGAACACTGAAGCTTTCTTT.

This chain joins TRBV6-5 and TRBJ1-2; D is unresolved. V was shortened by 2 bases and J by 2 bases, with 12 bases between the two germline ends. The CDR3 loop spans 15 amino acids. Germline V lookup: CDR1 MNHEY, CDR2 SVGAGI. The CDR3 reads CASSYRPELNYGYTF. DNA for the CDR3: TGTGCCAGCAGTTACAGACCGGAGTTAAACTATGGCTACACCTTC.

CDR3 DNA sequence: TGTGCCTGGAGTGTTCTCTACAGTAGTACCTTC. It translates to CAWSVLYSSTF. V is TRBV30 and J is TRBJ1-2; D is unclear. Trimming left V 0 bases short and J 14 bases short, with 13 bases between. The germline gives CDR1 GTSNPN, CDR2 SVGIG (reference sequence). The CDR3 is 11 residues long.

This clone has more than one count but fewer than ten. V and J are TRBV14 and TRBJ1-6; no clear D gene. Germline V gene sequence: CDR1 SGHDN, CDR2 FVKESK. This CDR3 has 15 residues. With 3 bases removed from V and 4 bases from J, the gap between germline ends came to 10 bases. CDR3 residues: CASSHRRLYNSPLHF. The CDR3, as DNA: TGTGCCAGCAGCCATAGGAGGTTATATAATTCACCCCTCCACTTT.

This chain joins TRBV5-1 and TRBJ2-5; 12 bases are a match to TRBD2. Per germline, CDR1 SGHRS and CDR2 YFSETQ. V shed 2 bases, J shed 2 bases, and the junction held 4 bases outside the gene matches. This CDR3 comprises 16 residues. CDR3 nucleotides: TGCGCCAGCAGCTTAGGACTAGCGGGGAGACAAGAGACCCAGTACTTC. Its protein product is CASSLGLAGRQETQYF.

The V gene is TRBV29-1, the J gene TRBJ2-3; 7 bases are shared with TRBD2. J gave up 5 bases and V 7 bases, and 6 bases lay outside the gene matches. This CDR3 contains 12 residues. Germline V gene sequence: CDR1 SQVTM, CDR2 ANQGSEA. This CDR3 is CSAGLVGDTQYF. Here the CDR3 DNA reads TGCAGCGCTGGACTAGTGGGAGATACGCAGTATTTT.

This clone occurred a few times. Its ends do not fully match the called genes, so a read error is possible. The chain has TRBV6-1 and TRBJ2-7; 8 bases fit TRBD1. Per germline, CDR1 MNHNS and CDR2 SASEGT. The CDR3 is 16 residues long. The CDR3 region has the DNA TGTGCCAGCAGAGAAGGAATAGGGACAGGTCAGTACGAGCAGTACTTC. It specifies CASREGIGTGQYEQYF.

This clone appeared once. The V and J genes are TRBV19 and TRBJ2-2, with D perhaps TRBD2 (5 bases). V was shortened by 2 bases and J by 6 bases, with 19 bases between the two germline ends. Germline CDR1 and CDR2: LNHDA and SQIVND (reference sequence). CDR3 length equals 17 residues. The DNA for the CDR3 is TGTGCCAGTAGTATATTTGGAGGCCTAGGGTTCTCCGGGGAGCTGTTTTTT. Its protein is CASSIFGGLGFSGELFF.

The CDR3 is CASSPTGAQETQYF. DNA of the CDR3: TGTGCCAGCAGTCCAACAGGGGCTCAAGAGACCCAGTACTTC. The chain couples TRBV28 to TRBJ2-5, with 7 nucleotides matching TRBD1. Germline V lookup: CDR1 MDHEN, CDR2 SYDVKM. The CDR3 length is 14 residues. V trimming: 5 bases; J trimming: 2 bases; junction bases outside the gene matches: 5.

Concerning this clone: Other DNA sequences from this sample encode an identical CDR3 as well. J is TRBJ1-5 and V is TRBV30; D uncertain. The CDR3 sequence is 13 residues long. V lost 0 bases to trimming and J lost 4 bases, with 7 bases between them. The germline gives CDR1 GTSNPN, CDR2 SVGIG (reference sequence). CDR3 protein: CAWSVRGNQPQHF. The CDR3 coding sequence is TGTGCCTGGAGTGTCCGGGGTAATCAGCCCCAGCATTTT.

This chain joins TRBV7-3 and TRBJ1-3; D is perhaps TRBD1 (6 bases). The CDR3 sequence is 13 residues long. V lost 5 bases and J lost 4, with 9 bases in between. Germline assignment: CDR1 SGHTA and CDR2 FQGTGA. Written as DNA, the CDR3 is TGTGCCAGCAGCCCGGGACAAGGAAACACCATATATTTT. Protein sequence: CASSPGQGNTIYF. Variable domain in full (rest from reference TRBV7-3 and TRBJ1-3): GAGVSQTPSNKVTEKGKYVELRCDPISGHTALYWYRQSLGQGPEFLIYFQGTGAADDSGLPNDRFFAVRPEGSVSTLKIQRTERGDSAVYLCASSPGQGNTIYFGEGSWLTVV.

V is TRBV7-9 and J is TRBJ2-1; no clear D gene. Looked up from germline, CDR1 is SEHNR and CDR2 is FQNEAQ (reference sequence). Trimming shortened V by 5 bases and J by 10 bases, and 9 bases separated the two germline ends. The CDR3 sequence is 11 residues long. The CDR3 loop reads CASSAEGEQFF. In DNA, the CDR3 is TGTGCCAGCAGCGCGGAAGGAGAGCAGTTCTTC. The entire variable domain, with the rest obtained from reference TRBV7-9 and TRBJ2-1, is as follows: DTGVSQNPRHKITKRGQNVTFRCDPISEHNRLYWYRQTLGQGPEFLTYFQNEAQLEKSRLLSDRFSAERPKGSFSTLEIQRTEQGDSAMYLCASSAEGEQFFGPGTRLTVL.

The chain joins TRBV29-1 to TRBJ1-2; 8 bases line up with TRBD1. CDR1 is SQVTM and CDR2 is ANQGSEA in the germline V gene. This CDR3 has 14 residues. The V segment lost 6 bases and the J segment 0 bases; nucleotides outside the gene matches: 6. DNA for the CDR3: TGCAGCGTGGCTGGGACAGGTTCTAACTATGGCTACACCTTC. This codes for CSVAGTGSNYGYTF.

Notes on this clone: The sample carries other DNA sequences with the same CDR3. The chain links TRBV9 to TRBJ2-3, with 9 bases matching TRBD2. Germline V gene lookup returns CDR1 SGDLS and CDR2 YYNGEE. The CDR3 loop spans 17 amino acids. The J segment lost 5 bases and the V segment lost 0 bases, leaving 10 bases of the junction unmatched. CDR3 DNA sequence: TGTGCCAGCAGCGTAGAAGTGGGGCGGGGGGGGAGAGATACGCAGTATTTT. Residues: CASSVEVGRGGRDTQYF. Using reference TRBV9 and TRBJ2-3 for the parts outside the CDR3, the full variable domain is DSGVTQTPKHLITATGQRVTLRCSPRSGDLSVYWYQQSLDQGLQFLIQYYNGEERAKGNILERFSAQQFPDLHSELNLSSLELGDSALYFCASSVEVGRGGRDTQYFGPGTRLTVL.

The chain couples TRBV2 to TRBJ2-3; 9 positions match TRBD1. This CDR3 comprises 14 residues. V trimming: 6 bases; J trimming: 0 bases; junction bases outside the gene matches: 1. Germline assignment: CDR1 SNHLY and CDR2 FYNNEI. CDR3 nucleotides: TGTGCCAGCAGCGGACAGGGGAGCACAGATACGCAGTATTTT. Translation gives CASSGQGSTDTQYF.

This clone was observed a handful of times. CDR3: CASSPRLAGGNNEQFF. CDR3 bases: TGTGCCAGCAGCCCGCGACTAGCGGGAGGGAACAATGAGCAGTTCTTC. V gene TRBV11-2 combines with J gene TRBJ2-1; the match to TRBD2 covers 14 bases. The V and J ends lost 5 bases and 5 bases, in that order; junction bases with no gene match: 5. Germline assignment: CDR1 SGHAT and CDR2 FQNNGV. The CDR3 spans 16 residues.